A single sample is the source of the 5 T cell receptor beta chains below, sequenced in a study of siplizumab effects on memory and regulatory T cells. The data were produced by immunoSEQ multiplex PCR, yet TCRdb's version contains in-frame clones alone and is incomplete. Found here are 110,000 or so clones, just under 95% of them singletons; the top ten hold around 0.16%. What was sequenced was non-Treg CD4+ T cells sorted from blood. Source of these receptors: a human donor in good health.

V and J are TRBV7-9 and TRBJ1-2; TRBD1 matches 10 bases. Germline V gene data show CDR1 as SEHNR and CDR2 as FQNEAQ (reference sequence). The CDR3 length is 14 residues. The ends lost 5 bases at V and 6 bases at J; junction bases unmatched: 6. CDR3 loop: CASSHRQGADGYTF. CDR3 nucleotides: TGTGCCAGCAGCCACCGACAGGGGGCGGATGGCTACACCTTC.

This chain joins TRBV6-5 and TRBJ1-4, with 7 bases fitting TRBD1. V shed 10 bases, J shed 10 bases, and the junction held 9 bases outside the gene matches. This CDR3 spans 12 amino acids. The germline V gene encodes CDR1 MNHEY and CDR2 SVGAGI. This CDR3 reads CATARTGGKLFF. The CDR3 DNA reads TGTGCCACCGCGCGGACAGGAGGAAAACTGTTTTTT.

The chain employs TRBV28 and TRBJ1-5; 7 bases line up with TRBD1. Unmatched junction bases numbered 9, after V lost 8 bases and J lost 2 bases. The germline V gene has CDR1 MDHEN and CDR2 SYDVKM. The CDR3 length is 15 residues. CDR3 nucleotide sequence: TGTGCCAGCGGACAGGAGGTTTCTCGCAATCAGCCCCAGCATTTT. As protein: CASGQEVSRNQPQHF.

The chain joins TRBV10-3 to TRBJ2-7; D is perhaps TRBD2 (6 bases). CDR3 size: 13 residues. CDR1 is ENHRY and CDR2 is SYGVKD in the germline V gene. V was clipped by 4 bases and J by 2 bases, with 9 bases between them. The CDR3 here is CAISAGGAYEQYF. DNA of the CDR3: TGTGCCATCAGTGCTGGCGGGGCCTACGAGCAGTACTTC.

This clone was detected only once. CDR3 sequence: CASSLTTEGNTIYF. CDR3 DNA: TGCGCCAGCAGCTTAACGACAGAGGGAAACACCATATATTTT. The rearrangement joins TRBV5-1 to TRBJ1-3; maybe TRBD1 (5 bases). Trimming removed 2 bases at V and 4 bases at J, with 10 bases between. Per germline, CDR1 SGHRS and CDR2 YFSETQ. The CDR3 totals 14 residues.